A selection of T cell receptor beta chains follows, all from one sample in a study of vaccination and CD4 T cells after COVID-19. No antigen has been identified for these receptors. TCRdb fed the PCR reads into MiXCR, producing one record per CDR3 protein. The sample carries just under 20,000 distinct CDR3 sequences, around 48% recorded once. The material sequenced was CD4+ T cells from blood, cultured in vitro, taken after SARS-CoV-2 vaccination. These receptors came from a human donor who had recovered from COVID-19. CDR3s include the opening cysteine and the closing phenylalanine or tryptophan. The order of the fields is D gene, V gene, clone size, J gene, CDR3 length, CDR3 DNA, CDR3 protein. A D gene is named only where the DNA matches it firmly. The listing skips clone size in some rows; elsewhere it reads once, few, many or a size class.

>NA|TRBV10-3|NA|TRBJ2-1|15
TGTGCCATCAGTGAGTCGTCGGCTAGCGTCAATGAGCAGTTCTTC
CAISESSASVNEQFF
>NA|TRBV6-1|NA|TRBJ1-3|15
TGTGCCAGCAGTGAGATTGCACTAGAAGGAAACACCATATATTTT
CASSEIALEGNTIYF
>TRBD1|TRBV27|few|TRBJ1-6|21
TGTGCCAGCAGTCCGACCGGGACAGGGGACGCGGTGGTCGGACATAATTCACCCCTCCACTTT
CASSPTGTGDAVVGHNSPLHF
>NA|TRBV21-1|few|TRBJ2-7|18
TGTGCCAGCAGCAGGACGGGACTGGGACTAGCGGGGGAATACGAGCAGTACTTC
CASSRTGLGLAGEYEQYF
>TRBD1|TRBV19|NA|TRBJ2-1|15
TGTGCCAGTAGCGAAGGCCGGGACAGGGCCAATGAGCAGTTCTTC
CASSEGRDRANEQFF
>NA|TRBV10-3|few|TRBJ1-2|15
TGTGCCATCAGTGAACCGGGACGGCTGAACTATGGCTACACCTTC
CAISEPGRLNYGYTF
>TRBD1|TRBV28|few|TRBJ1-6|14
TGTGCCAGCACCCCCATTAGGGGGCGGTCACCCCTCCACTTT
CASTPIRGRSPLHF
>TRBD2|TRBV24-1|NA|TRBJ2-5|19
TGTGCCACCAGCACGCCAACGGGACTAGCGGGAGGGACTAAAGAGACCCAGTACTTC
CATSTPTGLAGGTKETQYF
>NA|TRBV12-3/TRBV12-4|NA|TRBJ1-2|15
TGTGCCAGCAGGCCTACAGGAGACCCTAACTATGGCTACACCTTC
CASRPTGDPNYGYTF
>TRBD2|TRBV6-1|NA|TRBJ2-5|15
TGTGCCAGCATGGGGCCCGGGGGGGCCCGGGAGACCCAGTACTTC
CASMGPGGARETQYF
>NA|TRBV24-1|few|TRBJ1-1|15
TGTGCCACCAGTGATGGGTCCAGGTTTAACACTGAAGCTTTCTTT
CATSDGSRFNTEAFF
>NA|TRBV7-3|NA|TRBJ2-2|17
TGTGCCAGCAGCTTAAACGGGGCGGGTGCCCACACCGGGGAGCTGTTTTTT
CASSLNGAGAHTGELFF
>TRBD1|TRBV7-9|NA|TRBJ1-1|15
TGTGCCAGCAGCAGAAGGACAGGGATGAACACTGAAGCTTTCTTT
CASSRRTGMNTEAFF
>NA|TRBV20-1|NA|TRBJ2-5|15
TGCAGTGCTCCAGCAGGGACTTTGAAACAAGAGACCCAGTACTTC
CSAPAGTLKQETQYF
>NA|TRBV7-9|NA|TRBJ1-3|13
TGTGCCAGCAGCCCTACCGTAGACGGCACCATATATTTT
CASSPTVDGTIYF
>TRBD2|TRBV20-1|NA|TRBJ2-1|14
TGCAGTGCTAGAGGACCTCTAGCGGGTAATGAGCAGTTCTTC
CSARGPLAGNEQFF
>TRBD2|TRBV27|NA|TRBJ2-1|16
TGTGCCAGCAGGGATAGCGGGGGGTTCTCCTACAATGAGCAGTTCTTC
CASRDSGGFSYNEQFF
>NA|TRBV7-9|NA|TRBJ2-3|14
TGTGCCAGCAGCCGACAAACGCGCACAGATACGCAGTATTTT
CASSRQTRTDTQYF
>NA|TRBV7-9|few|TRBJ2-7|18
TGTGCCAGCAGTCCATACCTACCCGGACTCTCGACCCCCCACGAGCAGTACTTC
CASSPYLPGLSTPHEQYF
>NA|TRBV7-9|few|TRBJ2-1|13
TGTGCCAGCAGCTTATCCGGGAAATCTGAGCAGTTCTTC
CASSLSGKSEQFF
>TRBD1|TRBV5-1|once|TRBJ2-5|17
TGCGCCAGCAGCCCTCTCCCGGGACAGGGGGCGAGTGAGACCCAGTACTTC
CASSPLPGQGASETQYF
>NA|TRBV7-8|NA|TRBJ1-2|14
TGTGCCAGCAGCCACTTGGCGAATACCTATGGCTACACCTTC
CASSHLANTYGYTF
>NA|TRBV7-9|NA|TRBJ2-2|14
TGTGCCAGCAGCTTAGTGTTCGGAACCGGGGAGCTGTTTTTT
CASSLVFGTGELFF
>NA|TRBV12-3/TRBV12-4|NA|TRBJ2-2|13
TGTGCCAGCAGTTTAACGACAGCCGGGGAGCTGTTTTTT
CASSLTTAGELFF
>NA|TRBV6-5|NA|TRBJ1-5|14
TGTGCCAGCAGTTCGGGCAAGAGCAATCAGCCCCAGCATTTT
CASSSGKSNQPQHF
>NA|TRBV20-1|NA|TRBJ2-2|15
TGCAGTGCTACTACAGGAATACCGAACACCGGGGAGCTGTTTTTT
CSATTGIPNTGELFF
>TRBD1|TRBV12-3/TRBV12-4|NA|TRBJ1-1|15
TGTGCCAGCAGTCGCTGGACAGGGCAGAACACTGAAGCTTTCTTT
CASSRWTGQNTEAFF
>NA|TRBV6-1|NA|TRBJ1-1|14
TGTGCCAGCAGTCCACTCGCAGGCTCCCGGGAAGCTTTCTTT
CASSPLAGSREAFF
>NA|TRBV20-1|NA|TRBJ1-1|13
TGCAGTGCGGTACAGGTCGTTAATGCTGAAGCTTTCTTT
CSAVQVVNAEAFF
>NA|TRBV5-3|NA|TRBJ1-5|16
TGTGCCAGCAGCTTGTTGAAGGGGGGATGGAATCAGCCCCAGCATTTT
CASSLLKGGWNQPQHF
>TRBD1|TRBV28|NA|TRBJ1-5|16
TGTGCCAGCAGTGCAAGACAGGGAGTGGGCAGTCAGCCCCAGCATTTT
CASSARQGVGSQPQHF
>TRBD2|TRBV20-1|few|TRBJ2-1|12
TGCAGTGCTCACAGCGGGGGCCCTGAGCAGTTCTTC
CSAHSGGPEQFF
>TRBD1|TRBV30|few|TRBJ1-5|15
TGTGCCTGGAGTGTCTTGGGCAGGGGGCAACAGCCCCAGCATTTT
CAWSVLGRGQQPQHF
>NA|TRBV7-6|few|TRBJ1-5|13
TGTGCCAGCAGCTTAGCGGCGGGCCAGCCCCAGCATTTT
CASSLAAGQPQHF
>NA|TRBV7-9|NA|TRBJ2-1|13
TGTGCCAGCAGCTCACTGTCAGGGAATGAGCAGTTCTTC
CASSSLSGNEQFF
>NA|TRBV7-3|NA|TRBJ2-1|14
TGTGCCAGCAGCCCCGGGACTCCGAACAATGAGCAGTTCTTC
CASSPGTPNNEQFF
>NA|TRBV27|NA|TRBJ2-5|14
TGTGCCAGCAGTTATAGTGCGTCACAAGAGACCCAGTACTTC
CASSYSASQETQYF